The rows below give T cell receptor beta chains drawn from one sample of a study of regulatory T cells in long-lasting Graves disease. Via MiXCR, TCRdb re-called the multiplex PCR reads, giving one row per CDR3 protein. Here the sample spans fewer than 550,000 distinct CDR3 sequences, roughly 17% being singletons. These data also formed part of another study, on T cells in Graves' hyperthyroidism and ophthalmopathy.

The material sequenced was peripheral blood mononuclear cells (PBMCs), taken at new diagnosis, from a patient treated with antithyroid drugs. These receptors were taken from a woman under 30 with Graves disease. CDR3s include the opening cysteine and the closing phenylalanine or tryptophan. Fields, in order: J gene, V gene, clone size, D gene, CDR3 DNA, CDR3 protein. D genes are given only for firm matches. The size entry is marked missing in some rows and otherwise reads once, few, many or a size class.

J: TRBJ1-5; V: TRBV18; size: many; D: TRBD1; DNA: TGTGCCAGCTCACCAGGACAGGGGGTTCAGCCCCAGCATTTT; CDR3: CASSPGQGVQPQHF
J: TRBJ1-5; V: TRBV28; size: many; D: TRBD1; DNA: TGTGCCAGCAGTCCCCGACAGGGGTCGGGCAATCAGCCCCAGCATTTT; CDR3: CASSPRQGSGNQPQHF
J: TRBJ1-2; V: TRBV13; size: many; D: -; DNA: TGTGCCAGCAGCCCCCCGGACAACTATGGCTACACCTTC; CDR3: CASSPPDNYGYTF
J: TRBJ1-1; V: TRBV20-1; size: few; D: -; DNA: TGCAGTGCTAGAGCTAGGGATGCTGAAGCTTTCTTT; CDR3: CSARARDAEAFF
J: TRBJ2-1; V: TRBV27; size: many; D: -; DNA: TGTGCCAGCAGTCCCGGGGGACTCAATGAGCAGTTCTTC; CDR3: CASSPGGLNEQFF
J: TRBJ2-3; V: TRBV7-6; size: -; D: -; DNA: TGTGCCAGCAGCCCATTAGCGGAGATTAACACAGATACGCAGTATTTT; CDR3: CASSPLAEINTDTQYF
J: TRBJ2-2; V: TRBV12-3/TRBV12-4; size: -; D: TRBD2; DNA: TGTGCCAGCAGTCGTATAATAGCGGGAGGGCCCGTGGAGCTGTTTTTT; CDR3: CASSRIIAGGPVELFF
J: TRBJ2-1; V: TRBV10-3; size: -; D: -; DNA: TGTGCCATCACCCGGGACATACGCTCCTACAATGAGCAGTTCTTC; CDR3: CAITRDIRSYNEQFF
J: TRBJ2-1; V: TRBV5-8; size: many; D: -; DNA: TGTGCCAGCAGCATTGACGGCTACAATGAGCAGTTCTTC; CDR3: CASSIDGYNEQFF
J: TRBJ1-1; V: TRBV10-3; size: few; D: TRBD1; DNA: TGTGCCATCAGTGAGGCCCGGACAGGGATGAACACTGAAGCTTTCTTT; CDR3: CAISEARTGMNTEAFF
J: TRBJ2-2; V: TRBV28; size: many; D: -; DNA: TGTGCCAGCAGTAGCGGGTTCGGGGAGCTGTTTTTT; CDR3: CASSSGFGELFF
J: TRBJ2-1; V: TRBV29-1; size: many; D: -; DNA: TGCAGCGTTGAGGAGGGCTCCTACAATGAGCAGTTCTTC; CDR3: CSVEEGSYNEQFF
J: TRBJ2-1; V: TRBV24-1; size: many; D: TRBD2; DNA: TGTGCCACCAGTGATTCGCTACTTGCGGGAGGGCCGAGACGGGAGCAGTTCTTC; CDR3: CATSDSLLAGGPRREQFF
J: TRBJ2-3; V: TRBV6-5; size: many; D: TRBD2; DNA: TGTGCCAGCAGTTACGGGTGGACTAGCGGGACCGGGGGCGATACGCAGTATTTT; CDR3: CASSYGWTSGTGGDTQYF
J: TRBJ2-3; V: TRBV11-2; size: once; D: TRBD2; DNA: TGTGCCAGCAGCGCGCGATCTAGCGGGGATACGCAGTATTTT; CDR3: CASSARSSGDTQYF
J: TRBJ2-7; V: TRBV28; size: many; D: -; DNA: TGTGCCAGCAGTTCCCCGCGGGGCCCCAACTACGAGCAGTACTTC; CDR3: CASSSPRGPNYEQYF
J: TRBJ2-3; V: TRBV20-1; size: many; D: TRBD2; DNA: TGCAGTGCTAGAGATTTCCTAGCGGGAGTGGGAGATACGCAGTATTTT; CDR3: CSARDFLAGVGDTQYF
J: TRBJ2-7; V: TRBV30; size: many; D: TRBD2; DNA: TGTGCCTGGAGTGGTCCGGGGGGGGGTTCCTACGAGCAGTACTTC; CDR3: CAWSGPGGGSYEQYF